One sample yielded the 11 T cell receptor beta chains listed below, sequenced in a study of blood T cell repertoires in COVID-19. The data were produced by immunoSEQ multiplex PCR, yet TCRdb's version contains in-frame clones alone and is incomplete. The repertoire consists of approximately 18,000 clones, with around 86% occurring once and the leading ten covering roughly a sixth. Sequenced sample: peripheral blood. Receptor source: a human donor with active COVID-19. The donor label of this sample is uncertain.

The V call is TRBV4-1, the J call TRBJ2-5, with D maybe TRBD2 (8 bases). The germline V and J ends were trimmed by 1 base and 5 bases, with 20 bases remaining between them. Germline CDR1 MGHRA, CDR2 YSYEKL. This CDR3 is 17 amino acids long. This CDR3 reads CASSQGPAGAGGETQYF. In DNA form, the CDR3 reads TGCGCCAGCAGCCAAGGCCCAGCGGGGGCAGGGGGGGAGACCCAGTACTTC.

In DNA form, the CDR3 reads TGTGCCAGCAGCGTTGATAGCGGGGGGTTCCAAGAGACCCAGTACTTC. Protein product: CASSVDSGGFQETQYF. The chain joins TRBV9 to TRBJ2-5, with 10 bases aligning to TRBD2. J was trimmed by 1 base and V by 2 bases; bases with no gene match: 5. CDR3 length: 16 residues. In germline, CDR1 is SGDLS, CDR2 YYNGEE.

This chain joins TRBV10-3 and TRBJ1-4, with D perhaps matching TRBD1 (5 bases). Between the trimmed V and J ends, which lost 5 bases and 7 bases, there was a span of 14 bases. Germline CDR1 is ENHRY and CDR2 is SYGVKD. The CDR3 contains 14 residues. The CDR3 region is CAISRDSGGEKLFF. The CDR3 DNA sequence: TGTGCCATCAGTCGGGACTCTGGAGGTGAAAAACTGTTTTTT.

This clone was found once. J is TRBJ1-3 and V is TRBV21-1. TRBV21-1 is recorded as a pseudogene. This CDR3 is built from 14 residues. The DNA for the CDR3 is TGTGCCAGCAGCACCCACCCCGCCGGGGACACCATATATTTT. Translation: CASSTHPAGDTIYF.

This chain uses TRBV19 with TRBJ2-5, with D perhaps matching TRBD1 (6 bases). Per germline, CDR1 LNHDA and CDR2 SQIVND (reference sequence). The length of the CDR3 is 16 residues. V was clipped by 6 bases and J by 5 bases, with 22 bases between them. CDR3 amino acids: CASREIGQLKLETQYF. In DNA, the CDR3 is TGTGCCAGTAGGGAAATAGGACAGCTTAAGCTTGAGACCCAGTACTTC. Using reference TRBV19 and TRBJ2-5 for the parts outside the CDR3, the full variable domain is DGGITQSPKYLFRKEGQNVTLSCEQNLNHDAMYWYRQDPGQGLRLIYYSQIVNDFQKGDIAEGYSVSREKKESFPLTVTSAQKNPTAFYLCASREIGQLKLETQYFGPGTRLLVL.

V is TRBV12-3 or TRBV12-4 and J is TRBJ2-7, with unresolved D. This CDR3 has 13 residues. V lost 3 bases and J 2 bases, leaving 8 bases between the germline ends. The CDR3 DNA reads TGTGCCAGCAGTTTGGGCCGGACCTACGAGCAGTACTTC. Its protein product is CASSLGRTYEQYF.

The chain joins TRBV2 to TRBJ2-5; 8 bases line up with TRBD1. Germline-derived CDR1 and CDR2 are SNHLY and FYNNEI. There are 11 residues in the CDR3. V lost 6 bases, J lost 13 bases, and 7 bases stayed unmatched. CDR3 residues: CASSLRDRMYF. CDR3 coding DNA: TGTGCCAGCAGCCTCCGGGACAGGATGTACTTC.

The chain links TRBV5-6 to TRBJ2-3; D is possibly TRBD1 (5 bases). CDR1 and CDR2 from the germline V gene are SGHDT and YYEEEE. V lost 2 bases to trimming and J lost 3 bases, with 10 bases between them. The CDR3 length is 14 residues. CDR3 nucleotide sequence: TGTGCCAGCAGCTTTTCACAGGAAACAGATACGCAGTATTTT. Amino acid sequence: CASSFSQETDTQYF.

The rearrangement uses TRBV9 and TRBJ2-3, with TRBD2 matching 14 bases. V gave up 3 bases and J gave up 4 bases; unmatched junction bases: 19. This CDR3 comprises 21 residues. Looked up from germline, CDR1 is SGDLS and CDR2 is YYNGEE. For the CDR3, the DNA is TGTGCCAGCAGCGATGGGACTAGCGGGGGCCCTACCTTATATGACCCAGATACGCAGTATTTT. It encodes CASSDGTSGGPTLYDPDTQYF.

Only one count was recorded for this clone. The identical CDR3 is also encoded by other nucleotide sequences in the sample. This chain connects TRBV19 to TRBJ1-1, with a possible D match to TRBD1 (6 bases). Germline CDR1 LNHDA, CDR2 SQIVND (reference sequence). CDR3 length: 12 amino acids. V lost 1 base, J lost 11 bases, and 11 bases lay in between. The DNA of the CDR3 is TGTGCCAGTAGTATAGGGACAGTCGAGGCTTTCTTT. Protein: CASSIGTVEAFF.

The V call is TRBV9, the J call TRBJ2-1; unclear D gene. CDR3 length: 13 residues. Germline V gene data show CDR1 as SGDLS and CDR2 as YYNGEE. V was shortened by 0 bases and J by 8 bases, with 9 bases between the two germline ends. The CDR3 DNA reads as TGTGCCAGCAGCGTAGACTCCTCGGATGAGCAGTTCTTC. The encoded protein is CASSVDSSDEQFF.